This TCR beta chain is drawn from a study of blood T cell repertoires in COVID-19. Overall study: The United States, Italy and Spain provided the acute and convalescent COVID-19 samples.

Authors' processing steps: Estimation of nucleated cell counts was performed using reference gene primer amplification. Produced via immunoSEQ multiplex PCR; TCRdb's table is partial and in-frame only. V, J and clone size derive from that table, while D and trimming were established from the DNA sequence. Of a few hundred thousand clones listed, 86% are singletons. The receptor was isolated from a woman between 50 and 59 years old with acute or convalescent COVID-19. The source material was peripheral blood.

Written as DNA, the CDR3 is TGTGCCAGCAGTCCCAGCAGGGTGGATGGGTCTTTCTTT. This codes for CASSPSRVDGSFF. The chain is built from TRBV27 and TRBJ1-1, with D maybe TRBD1 (5 bases). This CDR3 spans 13 amino acids. CDR1 MNHEY and CDR2 SMNVEV come from the germline V gene (reference sequence). The V and J ends lost 5 bases and 12 bases respectively, with 19 bases between them.